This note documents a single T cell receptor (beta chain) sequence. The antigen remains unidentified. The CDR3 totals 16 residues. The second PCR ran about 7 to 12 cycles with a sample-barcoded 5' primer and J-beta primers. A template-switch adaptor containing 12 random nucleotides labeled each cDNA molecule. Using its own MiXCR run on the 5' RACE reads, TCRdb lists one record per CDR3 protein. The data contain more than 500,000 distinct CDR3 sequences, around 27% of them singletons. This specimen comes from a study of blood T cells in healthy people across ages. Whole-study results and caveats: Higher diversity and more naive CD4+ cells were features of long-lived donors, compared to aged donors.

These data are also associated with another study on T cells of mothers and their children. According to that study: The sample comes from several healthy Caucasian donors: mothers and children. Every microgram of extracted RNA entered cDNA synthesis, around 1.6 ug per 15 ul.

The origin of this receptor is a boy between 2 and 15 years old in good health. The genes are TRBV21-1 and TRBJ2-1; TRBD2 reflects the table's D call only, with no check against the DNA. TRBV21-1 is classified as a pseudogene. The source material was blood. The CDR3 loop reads CASSYTSGRSYNEQFF. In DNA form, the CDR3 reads TGTGCCAGCAGCTATACTAGCGGGCGCTCCTACAATGAGCAGTTCTTC.